This paragraph covers one T cell receptor (beta chain) sequence. CDR1 and CDR2 from the germline V gene are SQVTM and ANQGSEA. V shed 2 bases and J shed 7 bases, with 11 bases lying between them. The CDR3 spans 13 residues. The sample belongs to a study of CD8 T cells in Susac syndrome. RNA was extracted with the RNeasy kit, and a quantity of roughly 0.45 to 1 ug was reverse transcribed using random hexamers. TCRdb processed the immunoSEQ multiplex PCR reads anew with MiXCR; each CDR3 protein has one entry. The table shows approximately 280,000 distinct CDR3 sequences, with roughly 84% occurring only once. The multiple sclerosis controls consisted of treatment-naive patients with relapsing-remitting disease, either stable or active. The TEMRA cells underwent FACS enrichment, while the CD8+ and CD4+ T cells underwent negative isolation.

This TCR derives from a human donor with multiple sclerosis. Sequenced: CD8+ T cells from PBMCs. The chain is built from TRBV29-1 and TRBJ2-2; D may be TRBD2 (5 bases). This CDR3 is CSVELREGGELFF. The DNA for the CDR3 is TGCAGCGTTGAATTACGGGAAGGCGGGGAGCTGTTTTTT.